This T cell receptor (beta chain) came from a study of Ad26.COV2.S vaccination and SARS-CoV-2 variants. Assay used: immunoSEQ multiplex PCR; TCRdb lists only in-frame clones, some missing. The table includes more than 400,000 clones, over 80% detected once. Noted treatment: some 19 received Ad26.COV2.S at low or high dose, single or two shots; several received placebo; per-sample allocation not given. Repertoires come from day 63 after the first vaccine or placebo injection. Adults aged 18-55 years in Boston included the donor. Trimming removed 0 bases from V and 0 bases from J, with 12 bases in between. CDR1 and CDR2 (germline): SSHAT, FNYEAQ (reference sequence). This CDR3 is built from 17 residues.

This clonotype was obtained from a person aged 18-65 years who received the Ad26.COV2.S COVID-19 vaccine or a placebo. This sample comprised peripheral blood, obtained in a trial of Ad26.COV2.S vaccine versus placebo. The chain is built from TRBV7-7 and TRBJ2-1; possibly TRBD2 for D (5 bases). CDR3 region: CASSLAGGLSSYNEQFF. CDR3 bases: TGTGCCAGCAGCTTAGCGGGCGGACTGAGCTCCTACAATGAGCAGTTCTTC.